This T cell receptor (beta chain) was recorded in a study of cytomegalovirus exposure and HLA in healthy donors. Whole-study results and caveats: Most TCRs appeared rarely, but some public TCRs recurred in many donors.

Notes on this clone: The antigen is unknown.

Using immunoSEQ multiplex PCR, the repertoire was profiled, and TCRdb retains in-frame clones only, with some absent. Among approximately 200,000 clones listed, about 81% were seen once. V lost 5 bases to trimming and J lost 7 bases; unmatched junction nucleotides: 4. Germline-derived CDR1 and CDR2 are MNHNS and SASEGT. The CDR3 has 14 amino acids. Sequenced input: PBMCs. This sequence originates from a woman aged 25 to 39 in good health and CMV-seronegative. This rearrangement joins TRBV6-1 to TRBJ1-4, with TRBD1 matching over 10 bases. CDR3 region: CASSPGQGTEKLFF. Written as DNA, the CDR3 is TGTGCCAGCAGTCCGGGACAGGGGACTGAAAAACTGTTTTTT.